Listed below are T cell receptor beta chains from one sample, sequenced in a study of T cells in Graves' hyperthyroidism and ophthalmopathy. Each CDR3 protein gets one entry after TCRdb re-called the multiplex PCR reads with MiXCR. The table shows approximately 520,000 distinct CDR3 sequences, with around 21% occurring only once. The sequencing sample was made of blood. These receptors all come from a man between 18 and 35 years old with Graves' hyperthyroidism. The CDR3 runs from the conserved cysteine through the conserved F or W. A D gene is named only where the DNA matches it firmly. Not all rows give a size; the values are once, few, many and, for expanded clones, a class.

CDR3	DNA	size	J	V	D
CASSRPWTASYEQYF	TGTGCCAGCAGTCGCCCCTGGACAGCAAGCTACGAGCAGTACTTC	many	TRBJ2-7	TRBV12-3/TRBV12-4	-
CASSLDQVNTEAFF	TGTGCCAGCAGCTTAGACCAGGTAAACACTGAAGCTTTCTTT	many	TRBJ1-1	TRBV7-2	-
CASSEGGSGNTIYF	TGTGCCAGCAGCGAGGGGGGTTCTGGAAACACCATATATTTT	many	TRBJ1-3	TRBV9	-
CASGSLGTGNTIYF	TGTGCCAGCGGAAGCCTCGGCACTGGAAACACCATATATTTT	many	TRBJ1-3	TRBV28	-
CASSSSAGPKNIQYF	TGTGCCAGCAGTTCCAGCGCGGGGCCCAAAAACATTCAGTACTTC	-	TRBJ2-4	TRBV12-3/TRBV12-4	-
CASSSDRGGEQYF	TGTGCCAGCAGTTCGGACAGGGGGGGAGAGCAGTACTTC	many	TRBJ2-7	TRBV6-5	TRBD1
CATSDAGYYQPQHF	TGTGCCACCAGTGATGCGGGTTACTATCAGCCCCAGCATTTT	-	TRBJ1-5	TRBV24-1	-
CASSHLVGQSSFF	TGTGCCAGTAGCCATCTTGTAGGTCAGTCGTCTTTCTTT	-	TRBJ1-1	TRBV4-2	-
CASSYYQGNQPQHF	TGTGCCAGCAGTTACTATCAGGGGAATCAGCCCCAGCATTTT	many	TRBJ1-5	TRBV6-6	-
CASTPGATGELFF	TGTGCCAGCACGCCAGGGGCCACCGGGGAGCTGTTTTTT	many	TRBJ2-2	TRBV27	-
CATGRANTEAFF	TGTGCCACCGGACGGGCTAACACTGAAGCTTTCTTT	many	TRBJ1-1	TRBV10-3	-
CSVAGQGWVRAFF	TGCAGCGTTGCGGGACAGGGATGGGTACGAGCTTTCTTT	many	TRBJ1-1	TRBV29-1	TRBD1
CASSQPTGRRNQPQHF	TGCGCCAGCAGCCAACCCACCGGACGGAGGAATCAGCCCCAGCATTTT	few	TRBJ1-5	TRBV4-1	-
CASSLSGGGNGYTF	TGCGCCAGCAGCCTAAGTGGGGGGGGAAATGGCTACACCTTC	many	TRBJ1-2	TRBV4-1	-
CASSRGPYEQYF	TGTGCCAGCAGCAGGGGTCCCTACGAGCAGTACTTC	many	TRBJ2-7	TRBV28	-
CASSQGSGKLSYGYTF	TGTGCCAGCAGCCAAGGATCCGGGAAGCTAAGCTATGGCTACACCTTC	few	TRBJ1-2	TRBV3-1	-
CASSTDKIETQYF	TGTGCCAGTAGTACCGATAAAATTGAGACCCAGTACTTC	-	TRBJ2-5	TRBV19	-
CASSEGQGNYEQYF	TGTGCCAGCAGTGAGGGACAGGGAAACTACGAGCAGTACTTC	many	TRBJ2-7	TRBV12-3/TRBV12-4	TRBD1
CASSMPPGQSNQPQHF	TGTGCCAGTAGTATGCCGCCGGGGCAAAGCAATCAGCCCCAGCATTTT	many	TRBJ1-5	TRBV19	-
CASTLGQGVYGYTF	TGTGCCAGCACCCTGGGGCAGGGGGTTTATGGCTACACCTTC	few	TRBJ1-2	TRBV6-1	TRBD1
CASRTIFTGELFF	TGTGCCAGCAGGACGATTTTCACCGGGGAGCTGTTTTTT	many	TRBJ2-2	TRBV28	-
CASSPDRTQYF	TGTGCCAGCAGTCCGGACAGAACCCAGTACTTC	few	TRBJ2-5	TRBV28	-
CASSQDGWQNSSPLHF	TGCGCCAGCAGCCAAGATGGGTGGCAGAACAGTTCACCCCTCCACTTT	few	TRBJ1-6	TRBV4-1	-
CSAPRPETQYF	TGCAGCGCCCCCCGACCGGAGACCCAGTACTTC	many	TRBJ2-5	TRBV29-1	-
CSAFRLGKNTEAFF	TGCAGTGCCTTCCGGCTAGGGAAGAACACTGAAGCTTTCTTT	many	TRBJ1-1	TRBV20-1	-
CATRWMNYGYTF	TGTGCCACCCGGTGGATGAACTATGGCTACACCTTC	many	TRBJ1-2	TRBV28	-
CAISESEGYNYGYTF	TGTGCCATCAGTGAGTCGGAAGGTTATAACTATGGCTACACCTTC	many	TRBJ1-2	TRBV10-3	-
CASNRAKNIQYF	TGTGCCAGCAACAGGGCCAAAAACATTCAGTACTTC	many	TRBJ2-4	TRBV2	-
CASSWKSTEAFF	TGTGCCAGTAGTTGGAAGAGCACTGAAGCTTTCTTT	many	TRBJ1-1	TRBV19	-
CASSDRKSNTEAFF	TGTGCCAGCAGTGACAGGAAAAGTAACACTGAAGCTTTCTTT	many	TRBJ1-1	TRBV2	-
CASSRGDFSYEQYF	TGTGCCAGCTCACGGGGGGACTTCTCCTACGAGCAGTACTTC	once	TRBJ2-7	TRBV18	-
CSVDGQGLYGYTF	TGCAGCGTAGATGGACAGGGCCTCTATGGCTACACCTTC	-	TRBJ1-2	TRBV29-1	TRBD1
CASSITGGNSPLHF	TGTGCCAGCAGCATTACAGGGGGAAATTCACCCCTCCACTTT	few	TRBJ1-6	TRBV11-2	TRBD1